These T cell receptor beta chains were read from a single sample in a study of cytomegalovirus exposure and HLA in healthy donors. Sequenced by immunoSEQ multiplex PCR; TCRdb stores in-frame clones only, minus some. The repertoire includes 100,000 or so clones, roughly four fifths of them detected once, and around 4.6% sits in the top ten. Sequencing used PBMCs. The receptors come from a woman aged 40 to 50 in good health and CMV-seropositive. Each CDR3 is given with its conserved first and last residue. Fields, in order: J gene, D gene, clone size, V gene, CDR3 DNA, CDR3 protein. A D gene is named only where the DNA matches it firmly. Clone size is not always given. Where it is, it says once, few, many or a class for expanded clones.

>TRBJ2-2|TRBD1|NA|TRBV6-5
TGTGCCAGCAGTATCGACAGGGGAGGTACCGGGGAGCTGTTTTTT
CASSIDRGGTGELFF
>TRBJ2-2|TRBD2|NA|TRBV7-9
TGTGCCAGCAGCCCTCCATTCGGGAGGGCTACCGGGGAGCTGTTTTTT
CASSPPFGRATGELFF
>TRBJ2-5|TRBD1|NA|TRBV30
TGTGCCTGGAGTGTATCAGGGGGCTACGGAGAGACCCAGTACTTC
CAWSVSGGYGETQYF
>TRBJ2-3|TRBD2|once|TRBV7-2
TGTGCCAGCAGCTTAGACGGCCTAGCGGGTATCGTGGGTACAGATACGCAGTATTTT
CASSLDGLAGIVGTDTQYF
>TRBJ1-4|TRBD1|NA|TRBV19
TGTGCCAGTAGTACCAGATACTTACAGGGGAGCAATGAAAAACTGTTTTTT
CASSTRYLQGSNEKLFF
>TRBJ1-5|TRBD1|NA|TRBV9
TGTGCCAGCAGCGTAATTGGACAGGGGGTGAGTCAGCCCCAGCATTTT
CASSVIGQGVSQPQHF
>TRBJ1-1|NA|NA|TRBV15
TGTGCCACCAGCAGAGGAGAGCCGAACACTGAAGCTTTCTTT
CATSRGEPNTEAFF
>TRBJ2-3|TRBD2|NA|TRBV25-1
TGTGCCAGCAGTGAAGGAGGCGGGAGGGCCACAGATACGCAGTATTTT
CASSEGGGRATDTQYF
>TRBJ2-7|TRBD1|NA|TRBV7-9
TGTGCCAGCAGCCCGGGACAGGGGAACGAGCAGTACTTC
CASSPGQGNEQYF
>TRBJ2-1|TRBD2|NA|TRBV19
TGTGCCAGTAGTATTGAGCGGGATTGGACCTACAATGAGCAGTTCTTC
CASSIERDWTYNEQFF
>TRBJ2-3|NA|NA|TRBV5-4
TGTGCCAGCCGAGGAGGTGGGCACACAGATACGCAGTATTTT
CASRGGGHTDTQYF
>TRBJ1-1|NA|NA|TRBV7-2
TGTGCCAGCAGCTGGGGGGGTTCCAACACTGAAGCTTTCTTT
CASSWGGSNTEAFF
>TRBJ2-3|NA|once|TRBV9
TGTGCCAGCAAAGGCGGAGGAAGTGCAGATACGCAGTATTTT
CASKGGGSADTQYF
>TRBJ2-7|NA|NA|TRBV6-6
TGTGCCAGCAGTTCACAGGGTTCCTACGAGCAGTACTTC
CASSSQGSYEQYF
>TRBJ2-1|NA|NA|TRBV25-1
TGTGCCAGCATGGGGGCAGGGCCCTACAATGAGCAGTTCTTC
CASMGAGPYNEQFF
>TRBJ2-7|TRBD2|NA|TRBV19
TGTGCCAGTAGTATATCAGCGGGAGGGCCGGACGAGCAGTACTTC
CASSISAGGPDEQYF
>TRBJ1-1|NA|many|TRBV18
TGTGCCAGCTCACCCCCGCAGCTAGGGAACACTGAAGCTTTCTTT
CASSPPQLGNTEAFF
>TRBJ2-5|TRBD2|NA|TRBV11-2
TGTGCCAGCAGCTTTCGCGGGGGAGAGACCCAGTACTTC
CASSFRGGETQYF
>TRBJ1-2|TRBD1|NA|TRBV19
TGTGCCTCCCGACAGGGAACAACTAACTATGGCTACACCTTC
CASRQGTTNYGYTF
>TRBJ2-1|TRBD1|NA|TRBV7-9
TGTGCCAGCAGCCCTCATGTAGACAGGGAAAGGGGTGAGCAGTTCTTC
CASSPHVDRERGEQFF
>TRBJ2-7|TRBD1|NA|TRBV7-6
TGTGCCAGCAGCTCCCCGGGGCAGGGGGCTTACGAGCAGTACTTC
CASSSPGQGAYEQYF
>TRBJ2-3|NA|NA|TRBV11-1
TGTGCCAGCAGCTCCTCGGACAGACGACCTCCCACAGATACGCAGTATTTT
CASSSSDRRPPTDTQYF
>TRBJ2-7|TRBD1|once|TRBV6-1
TGTGCCAGCAGTGTCCAGACAGGGCCATCCTACGAGCAGTACTTC
CASSVQTGPSYEQYF
>TRBJ2-5|TRBD2|NA|TRBV18
TGTGCCAGCTCACCACGCCGGGCGGGAGGGGTCCAAGAGACCCAGTACTTC
CASSPRRAGGVQETQYF
>TRBJ2-3|NA|once|TRBV5-1
TGCGCCAGCAGCTTGGAACTAGAATTAGATACGCAGTATTTT
CASSLELELDTQYF
>TRBJ2-1|NA|NA|TRBV27
TGTGCCAGCAGTTTACCCCAAACGGTCATGAGCTCCTACAATGAGCAGTTCTTC
CASSLPQTVMSSYNEQFF
>TRBJ2-4|NA|NA|TRBV4-3
TGCGCCAGCAGCCGAGACGAGGGGGAAAACATTCAGTACTTC
CASSRDEGENIQYF
>TRBJ2-1|TRBD2|NA|TRBV14
TGTGCCAGCAGCCAACGGGAGGGATACAATGAGCAGTTCTTC
CASSQREGYNEQFF
>TRBJ2-1|NA|NA|TRBV27
TGTGCCAGCAGTTCTTACTCCGGGACCTACAATGAGCAGTTCTTC
CASSSYSGTYNEQFF
>TRBJ2-7|TRBD1|NA|TRBV27
TGTGCCAGCAGTCACCGGGACAGTTTCTACGAGCAGTACTTC
CASSHRDSFYEQYF
>TRBJ1-1|TRBD1|NA|TRBV25-1
TGTGCCAGCAGTGCCTTTACAGGGGACACTGAAGCTTTCTTT
CASSAFTGDTEAFF
>TRBJ1-1|NA|few|TRBV29-1
TGCAGCTTTGACCCCCCTGGTTACCCGAGGACTGAAGCTTTCTTT
CSFDPPGYPRTEAFF
>TRBJ2-7|TRBD1|NA|TRBV9
TGTGCCAGCAGCGTATCCGGGGACCCGGGACAGGGGGCGAACGAGCAGTACTTC
CASSVSGDPGQGANEQYF
>TRBJ2-7|TRBD1|few|TRBV19
TGTGCCAGTAGTATGGCCAGGACAGGCATCACTACCGAGCAGTACTTC
CASSMARTGITTEQYF
>TRBJ2-1|TRBD2|NA|TRBV5-6
TGTGCCAGCAGCATTACTAGCGGGAGGGCCCGGAATGAGCAGTTCTTC
CASSITSGRARNEQFF
>TRBJ2-2|TRBD2|NA|TRBV11-3
TGTGCCAGCAGCTTCGGGACTAGCGGGAACACCGGGGAGCTGTTTTTT
CASSFGTSGNTGELFF
>TRBJ1-4|NA|NA|TRBV11-2
TGTGCCAGCAGCCTTTCGGTTGATGAAAAACTGTTTTTT
CASSLSVDEKLFF
>TRBJ2-2|TRBD2|NA|TRBV27
TGTGCCAGCAGTTGGGGCGGGAGGACCGGGGAGCTGTTTTTT
CASSWGGRTGELFF
>TRBJ1-1|NA|once|TRBV6-5
TGTGCCAGCAGTTACTCGGGGGGGTCTTTCTTT
CASSYSGGSFF
>TRBJ2-1|TRBD1|NA|TRBV6-6
TGTGCCAGCAGCCCCAGGGGAACAGGGGTTGGTGAGCAGTTCTTC
CASSPRGTGVGEQFF
>TRBJ2-3|TRBD2|NA|TRBV10-3
TGTGCCATCAGTGAGTCGACTCTAAGGAGGGAGGGCCTTTATACGCAGTATTTT
CAISESTLRREGLYTQYF
>TRBJ2-1|NA|NA|TRBV7-9
TGTGCCAGCAGCTTATTCCCTAGCTCCTACAATGAGCAGTTCTTC
CASSLFPSSYNEQFF
>TRBJ2-5|TRBD2|NA|TRBV10-3
TGTGCCATCAGTGAGGGGTCTAGCGGGAGTTCTGGGACCCAGTACTTC
CAISEGSSGSSGTQYF
>TRBJ1-4|TRBD1|NA|TRBV7-6
TGTGCCAGCAGCTTAGTGGCCAAGGACAGGGGGTCTGAAAAACTGTTTTTT
CASSLVAKDRGSEKLFF
>TRBJ2-3|TRBD2|NA|TRBV18
TGTGCCAGCTCACCGATAGCGGGAGGCCCCTCTGGATCCACAGATACGCAGTATTTT
CASSPIAGGPSGSTDTQYF
>TRBJ2-5|TRBD2|few|TRBV5-1
TGCGCCAGCAGCCCAAGCGGGATCCAAGAGACCCAGTACTTC
CASSPSGIQETQYF
>TRBJ2-3|NA|NA|TRBV6-5
TGTGCCAGCAGCCGTTCCCCCCCACATGATACGCAGTATTTT
CASSRSPPHDTQYF
>TRBJ1-1|NA|few|TRBV6-5
TGTGCCAGCAGTTCAGGGATATTGGCTTTCTTT
CASSSGILAFF
>TRBJ2-2|NA|NA|TRBV5-4
TGTGCCAGCAGCATTCCAGGGGGGACCGGGGAGCTGTTTTTT
CASSIPGGTGELFF
>TRBJ2-7|NA|NA|TRBV6-5
TGTGCCAGCAGTTACTCGCTTTCCCGGGAGCAGTACTTC
CASSYSLSREQYF
>TRBJ2-4|NA|NA|TRBV13
TGTGCCAGCAGCTTAGAAACGGGGGCCAAAAACATTCAGTACTTC
CASSLETGAKNIQYF
>TRBJ1-5|TRBD1|NA|TRBV18
TGTGCCAGCTCAGGAACCGGGACAGGGGGGCAGCCCCAGCATTTT
CASSGTGTGGQPQHF
>TRBJ1-5|NA|once|TRBV19
TGTGCCAGACCCAACCCTGACTTGTCCAGCAATCAGCCCCAGCATTTT
CARPNPDLSSNQPQHF
>TRBJ1-5|NA|NA|TRBV7-7
TGTGCTAGCTCCCCCTCTCACCCGGCGGGCAACAATCAGCCCCAGCATTTT
CASSPSHPAGNNQPQHF
>TRBJ1-1|NA|NA|TRBV7-9
TGTGCCACCTCTTTCAGGGAGAACACTGAAGCTTTCTTT
CATSFRENTEAFF
>TRBJ1-5|NA|NA|TRBV27
TGTGCCAGCAGTTTTTCCGGGCAGCCCCAGCATTTT
CASSFSGQPQHF
>TRBJ2-1|NA|NA|TRBV25-1
TGTGCCAGCAGTGCCTACTCCAATGAGCAGTTCTTC
CASSAYSNEQFF
>TRBJ2-7|NA|NA|TRBV9
TGTGCCAGCAGCGTAGGTGGAACAGGGTTAATTTACGAGCAGTACTTC
CASSVGGTGLIYEQYF
>TRBJ2-5|NA|NA|TRBV30
TGTGCCTGGAGTTCGGGGGAGACCCAGTACTTC
CAWSSGETQYF
>TRBJ1-4|NA|NA|TRBV13
TGTGCCAGCAGCCCCTACCGACAGAGTGGTAATGAAAAACTGTTTTTT
CASSPYRQSGNEKLFF